Below are 15 T cell receptor beta chains sequenced from a single sample in a study of CXCR3-negative and CXCR3-positive naive CD8 T cells. 5' RACE with UMI labels generated the TRB cDNA libraries. Following a re-call of the 5' RACE reads, TCRdb has one entry per CDR3 protein and lacks DNA. This table holds around 50,000 distinct CDR3 sequences. The sample was naive CXCR3- CD8+ T cells from blood. The sample's subset: CD45RO-CCR7+CD27+CD95- naive CD8+ T cells lacking CXCR3 (TNR3-). The receptors were sampled from a human donor in good health. Some clones in this sample may be carry-over from other donors' samples.

V and J are TRBV15 and TRBJ2-1; TCRdb's D call of TRBD1 is untestable without DNA. Germline V gene data show CDR1 as LNHNV and CDR2 as YYDKDF (reference sequence). This CDR3 contains 14 residues. The CDR3 is CATSDGDRPNEQFF.

The rearrangement links TRBV2 to TRBJ2-5; the TCRdb call, TRBD2, lacks DNA for checking. Germline CDR1 SNHLY, CDR2 FYNNEI. The CDR3 runs to 16 residues. The CDR3 here is CASSVPVGEPQETQYF.

Here the CDR3 reads CASSQGDQNEKLFF. This rearrangement joins TRBV4-3 to TRBJ1-4. The germline V gene has CDR1 LGHNA and CDR2 YSLEER. The CDR3 extends over 14 amino acids.

V usage is TRBV6-2 or TRBV6-3 and J usage is TRBJ2-7; TCRdb reports TRBD1, a call that lacks DNA to check it against. Germline CDR1 and CDR2: MNHEY and SVGEGT. There are 16 residues in the CDR3. The CDR3 is CASSGMTDTSSYEQYF.

The rearrangement joins TRBV28 to TRBJ2-7; the TCRdb call, TRBD1, lacks DNA for checking. The CDR3 is made up of 20 amino acids. Germline V CDR1 and CDR2: MDHEN, SYDVKM. The CDR3 is CASSPADGRTGRLSSYEQYF.

In terms of frequency, this clonotype is medium-sized (0.01 to 0.1%). The chain carries TRBV24-1 and TRBJ2-1; TCRdb's assignment of TRBD2 cannot be checked, as there is no DNA. The CDR3 totals 14 residues. Germline V gene lookup returns CDR1 KGHDR and CDR2 SFDVKD. This CDR3 reads CATSRTSGLNEQFF.

CDR3 residues: CAAQGISIYEQYF. The chain employs TRBV29-1 and TRBJ2-7; TCRdb's D call of TRBD1 is untestable without DNA. CDR1 and CDR2 (germline): SQVTM, ANQGSEA. The CDR3 has 13 residues.

The rearrangement uses TRBV28 and TRBJ2-7; with no DNA, the TCRdb D assignment of TRBD1 cannot be verified. The germline gives CDR1 MDHEN, CDR2 SYDVKM. The CDR3 extends over 14 amino acids. The CDR3 spells CASRPGTPFGEQYF.

The chain couples TRBV27 to TRBJ2-1; TCRdb designates TRBD2, a call that cannot be tested without DNA. CDR3 length: 16 amino acids. Looked up from germline, CDR1 is MNHEY and CDR2 is SMNVEV (reference sequence). CDR3 sequence reads: CASSLEAGGTYNEQFF.

The chain combines TRBV14 with TRBJ2-7; TCRdb gives TRBD2 as the D gene, but with no DNA this cannot be confirmed. The CDR3 length is 15 residues. CDR1 SGHDN and CDR2 FVKESK come from the germline V gene. This CDR3 reads CASSQDDDSPYEQYF.

The chain links TRBV28 to TRBJ1-5. The germline CDR1 and CDR2 sequences are MDHEN and SYDVKM. CDR3 size: 15 residues. The chain's CDR3 is CASSATLGSNQPQHF.

This chain joins TRBV11-1 and TRBJ2-1; TCRdb selects TRBD1, and the lack of DNA leaves this call unchecked. The germline CDR1 and CDR2 sequences are SGHAT and FQDESV (reference sequence). CDR3 length: 14 amino acids. The CDR3 reads CASSARDRGNEQFF.

Here the CDR3 reads CASSYIQEQFF. The gene calls are TRBV6-2 or TRBV6-3 and TRBJ2-1. CDR3 length: 11 residues. The germline CDR1 and CDR2 sequences are MNHEY and SVGEGT.

The chain is built from TRBV15 and TRBJ2-7; TCRdb lists TRBD1, though no DNA is available to test this call. Per the germline V gene, CDR1 is LNHNV and CDR2 is YYDKDF (reference sequence). The CDR3 runs 14 residues. The CDR3 protein is CATSRPDRGYEQYF.

The chain has TRBV19 and TRBJ2-2. CDR3 length: 11 residues. The germline CDR1 and CDR2 sequences are LNHDA and SQIVND (reference sequence). Here the CDR3 reads CASREPGELFF.